This T cell receptor (beta chain) was captured by sequencing in a study of CD8+CD57+ T cells in acquired aplastic anemia. TCR beta VDJ combinations and CDR3 sequences were profiled from genomic DNA. In TCRdb, the reads were re-called with MiXCR into one record per CDR3 protein. The sample lists 200,000 or so distinct CDR3 sequences; about 64% were seen once. In regard to this clonotype: Its antigen remains unidentified.

Findings and limits, study-wide: Patients and controls shared over 25 CD8+ CDR3 sequences.

The receptor's source is a human donor with severe aplastic anemia or a healthy control (not recorded which). The sample taken for sequencing was sorted CD4+, CD8+, or CD8+CD57+ T cells (not recorded which) from PBMCs.

In nucleotides, the CDR3 is TGTGCCAGCAGTTACGGCCAGAGCTACGAGCAGTACTTC. It codes for CASSYGQSYEQYF. The chain employs TRBV6-5 and TRBJ2-7, with D hard to call. This CDR3 has 13 residues. The germline V gene encodes CDR1 MNHEY and CDR2 SVGAGI. Between the trimmed V and J ends, which lost 2 bases and 3 bases, there was a span of 8 bases.